The T cell receptor beta chain described here comes from a study of T cell responses to AZD1222 COVID-19 vaccine. Study-wide results and caveats: There were repertoire samples only from the period after the peak T cell response. When two AZD1222 doses had been given, Spike-specific TCR breadth and depth rose.

Some clones are missing from TCRdb's copy, which holds only in-frame ones; the method was immunoSEQ multiplex PCR. The sample contains about 83,000 clones, approximately 90% of which appear only once. Remarks on this clone: Its antigen is as yet unknown.

Germline lookup yields CDR1 MNHEY and CDR2 SVGAGI. The V and J ends lost 10 bases and 0 bases respectively, with 16 bases between them. The CDR3 is 15 residues long. The sample was peripheral blood, taken 28 days after the second AZD1222 dose. The chain employs TRBV6-5 and TRBJ1-5; TRBD1 might be the D (6 bases). The clonotype comes from an adult who received the AZD1222 COVID-19 vaccine. The CDR3, as DNA: TGTGCCACCAAGGACAGCCTCTATAGCAATCAGCCCCAGCATTTT. It is translated as CATKDSLYSNQPQHF.